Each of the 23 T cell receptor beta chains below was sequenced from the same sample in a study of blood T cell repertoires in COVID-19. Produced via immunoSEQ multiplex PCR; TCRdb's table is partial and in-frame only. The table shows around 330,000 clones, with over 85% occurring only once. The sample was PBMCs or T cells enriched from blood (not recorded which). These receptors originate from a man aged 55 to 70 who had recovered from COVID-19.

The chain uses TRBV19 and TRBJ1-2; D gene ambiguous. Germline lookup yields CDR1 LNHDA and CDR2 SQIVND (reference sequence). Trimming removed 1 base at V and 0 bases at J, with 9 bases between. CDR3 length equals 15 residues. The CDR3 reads CASSIVSVPNYGYTF. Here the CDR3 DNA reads TGTGCCAGTAGTATAGTGTCCGTTCCTAACTATGGCTACACCTTC.

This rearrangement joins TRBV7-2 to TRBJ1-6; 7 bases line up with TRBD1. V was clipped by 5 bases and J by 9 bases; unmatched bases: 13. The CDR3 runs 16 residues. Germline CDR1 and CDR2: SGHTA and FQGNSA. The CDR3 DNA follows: TGTGCCAGCAGCGTGGGCAACAGGGGTCGTGGTTCACCCCTCCACTTT. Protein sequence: CASSVGNRGRGSPLHF. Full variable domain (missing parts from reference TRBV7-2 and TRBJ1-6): GAGVSQSPSNKVTEKGKDVELRCDPISGHTALYWYRQSLGQGLEFLIYFQGNSAPDKSGLPSDRFSAERTGGSVSTLTIQRTQQEDSAVYLCASSVGNRGRGSPLHFGNGTRLTVT.

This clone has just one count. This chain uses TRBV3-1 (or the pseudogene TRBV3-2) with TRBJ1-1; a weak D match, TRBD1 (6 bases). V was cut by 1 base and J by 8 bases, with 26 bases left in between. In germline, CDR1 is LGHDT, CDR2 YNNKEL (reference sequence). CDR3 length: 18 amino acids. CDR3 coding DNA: TGTGCCAGCAGCCAAGGGGCTCTCTGGGACACGGCACCAGGGGAAGCTTTCTTT. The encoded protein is CASSQGALWDTAPGEAFF.

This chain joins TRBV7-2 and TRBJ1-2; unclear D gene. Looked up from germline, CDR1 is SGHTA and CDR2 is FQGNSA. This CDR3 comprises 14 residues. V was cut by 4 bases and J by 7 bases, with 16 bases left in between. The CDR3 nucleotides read TGTGCCAGCAGCTCAACACGGGTCGGGTTTGGCTACACCTTC. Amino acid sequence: CASSSTRVGFGYTF.

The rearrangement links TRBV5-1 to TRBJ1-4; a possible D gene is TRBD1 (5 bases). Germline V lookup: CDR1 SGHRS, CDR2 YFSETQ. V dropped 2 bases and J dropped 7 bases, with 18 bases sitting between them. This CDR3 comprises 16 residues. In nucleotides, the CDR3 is TGCGCCAGCAGCTTTGGCGAGCGGGGGTCGCGTGAAAAACTGTTTTTT. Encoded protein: CASSFGERGSREKLFF.

The CDR3 reads CASSRQAQDGYTF. CDR3 bases: TGCGCCAGCAGCCGACAGGCCCAAGATGGCTACACCTTC. The chain couples TRBV5-1 to TRBJ1-2, with a tentative D call TRBD1 (6 bases). This CDR3 contains 13 residues. The V and J ends lost 4 bases and 6 bases respectively, with 13 bases between them. Germline CDR1 is SGHRS and CDR2 is YFSETQ.

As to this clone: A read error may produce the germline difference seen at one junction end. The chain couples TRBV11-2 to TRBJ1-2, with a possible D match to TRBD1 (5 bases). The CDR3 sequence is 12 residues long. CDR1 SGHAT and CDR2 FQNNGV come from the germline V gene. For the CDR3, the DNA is TGTGCCAGCAGCTCCACCGCTCGGGGCGGGGCCTTC. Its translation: CASSSTARGGAF.

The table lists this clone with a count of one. The CDR3 spells CASSLPASGTQYF. The CDR3 coding sequence is TGTGCCAGCAGTTTACCTGCCTCGGGGACCCAGTACTTC. The rearrangement joins TRBV12-3 or TRBV12-4 to TRBJ2-5; no firm D call. Trimming took off 2 bases at V and 7 bases at J, with 11 bases between the two ends. This CDR3 comprises 13 residues.

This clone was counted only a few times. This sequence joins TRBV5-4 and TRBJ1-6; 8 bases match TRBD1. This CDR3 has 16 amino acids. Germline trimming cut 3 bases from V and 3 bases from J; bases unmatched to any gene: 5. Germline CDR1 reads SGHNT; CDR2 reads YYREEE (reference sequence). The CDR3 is CASSYGTGLYNSPLHF. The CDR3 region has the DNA TGTGCCAGCAGCTACGGGACAGGCCTCTATAATTCACCCCTCCACTTT. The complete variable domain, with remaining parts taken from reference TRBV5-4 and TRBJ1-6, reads ETGVTQSPTHLIKTRGQQVTLRCSSQSGHNTVSWYQQALGQGPQFIFQYYREEENGRGNFPPRFSGLQFPNYSSELNVNALELDDSALYLCASSYGTGLYNSPLHFGNGTRLTVT.

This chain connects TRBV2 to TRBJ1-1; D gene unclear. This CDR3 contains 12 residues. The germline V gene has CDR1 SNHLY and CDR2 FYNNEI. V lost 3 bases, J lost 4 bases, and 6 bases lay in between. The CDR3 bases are TGTGCCAGCAGTGATCTCCTCACTGAAGCTTTCTTT. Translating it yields CASSDLLTEAFF. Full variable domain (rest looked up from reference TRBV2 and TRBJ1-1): EPEVTQTPSHQVTQMGQEVILRCVPISNHLYFYWYRQILGQKVEFLVSFYNNEISEKSEIFDDQFSVERPDGSNFTLKIRSTKLEDSAMYFCASSDLLTEAFFGQGTRLTVV.

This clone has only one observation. The CDR3 reads CASRDSLNSPLHF. The CDR3 bases are TGTGCCAGCAGGGACAGCTTGAATTCACCCCTCCACTTT. The chain carries TRBV27 and TRBJ1-6, with D tentatively TRBD1 (6 bases). The germline V gene has CDR1 MNHEY and CDR2 SMNVEV (reference sequence). The CDR3 length is 13 residues. V was clipped by 6 bases and J by 7 bases, with 10 bases between them.

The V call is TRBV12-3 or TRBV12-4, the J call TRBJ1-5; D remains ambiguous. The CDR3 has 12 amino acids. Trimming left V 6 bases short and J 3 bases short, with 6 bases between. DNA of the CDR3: TGTGCCAGCAGGCGGGTCAATCAGCCCCAGCATTTT. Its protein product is CASRRVNQPQHF.

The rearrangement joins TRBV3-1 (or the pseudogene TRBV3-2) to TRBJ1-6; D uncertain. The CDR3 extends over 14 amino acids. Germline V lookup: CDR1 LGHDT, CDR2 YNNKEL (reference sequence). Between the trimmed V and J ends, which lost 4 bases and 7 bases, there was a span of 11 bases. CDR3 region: CASSLYMENSPLHF. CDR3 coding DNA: TGTGCCAGCAGCCTATACATGGAGAATTCACCCCTCCACTTT.

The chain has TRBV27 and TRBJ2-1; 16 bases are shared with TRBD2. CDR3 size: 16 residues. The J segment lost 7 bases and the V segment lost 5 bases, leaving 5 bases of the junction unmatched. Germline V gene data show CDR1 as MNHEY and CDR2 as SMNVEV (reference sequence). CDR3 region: CASSQGTSGRGNEQFF. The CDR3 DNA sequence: TGTGCCAGCAGTCAAGGGACTAGCGGGAGGGGTAATGAGCAGTTCTTC.

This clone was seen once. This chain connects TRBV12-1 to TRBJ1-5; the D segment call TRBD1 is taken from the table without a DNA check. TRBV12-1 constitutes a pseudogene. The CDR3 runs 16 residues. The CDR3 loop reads CASSFGKGQGPQPQHF. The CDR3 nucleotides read TGTGCCAGCAGCTTTGGCAAAGGACAGGGGCCTCAGCCCCAGCATTTT.

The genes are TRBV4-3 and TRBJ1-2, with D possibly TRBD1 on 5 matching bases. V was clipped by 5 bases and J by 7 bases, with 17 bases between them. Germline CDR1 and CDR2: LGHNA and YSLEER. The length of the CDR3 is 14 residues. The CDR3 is CASSSRSGGTGYTF. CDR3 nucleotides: TGCGCCAGCAGCTCCCGAAGCGGAGGGACTGGCTACACCTTC.

The CDR3 sequence: CASSLSGRARGRYEQYF. For the CDR3, the DNA is TGTGCCAGCAGCTTGAGCGGTAGGGCCAGGGGGCGCTATGAGCAGTACTTC. The chain joins TRBV5-4 to TRBJ2-7; TRBD1 aligns across 8 bases. The CDR3 sequence is 17 residues long. The germline CDR1 and CDR2 sequences are SGHNT and YYREEE (reference sequence). J was trimmed by 7 bases and V by 1 base; bases with no gene match: 16.

The CDR3 bases are TGTGCCAGCAGCTTAGGCCGCGATTTCTATGGCTACACCTTC. Protein: CASSLGRDFYGYTF. This rearrangement joins TRBV7-9 to TRBJ1-2, with D unclear. The CDR3 contains 14 residues. Trimming cost V 1 base and J 4 bases, with 10 bases left between them. Germline CDR1 and CDR2: SEHNR and FQNEAQ (reference sequence). The full variable domain, rest sourced from reference TRBV7-9 and TRBJ1-2, is DTGVSQNPRHKITKRGQNVTFRCDPISEHNRLYWYRQTLGQGPEFLTYFQNEAQLEKSRLLSDRFSAERPKGSFSTLEIQRTEQGDSAMYLCASSLGRDFYGYTFGSGTRLTVV.

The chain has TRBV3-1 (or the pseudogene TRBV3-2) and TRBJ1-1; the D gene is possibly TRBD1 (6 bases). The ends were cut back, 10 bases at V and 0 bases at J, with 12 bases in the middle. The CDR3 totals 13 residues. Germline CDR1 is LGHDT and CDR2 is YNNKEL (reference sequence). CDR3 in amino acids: CATLGGLNTEAFF. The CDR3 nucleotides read TGTGCCACCCTAGGGGGATTGAACACTGAAGCTTTCTTT.

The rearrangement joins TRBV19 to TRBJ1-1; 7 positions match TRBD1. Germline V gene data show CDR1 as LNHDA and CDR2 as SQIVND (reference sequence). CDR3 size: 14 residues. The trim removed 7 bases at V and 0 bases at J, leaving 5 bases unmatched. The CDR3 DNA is TGTGCCAGTACTTGGACAGGTCTGAACACTGAAGCTTTCTTT. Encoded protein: CASTWTGLNTEAFF.

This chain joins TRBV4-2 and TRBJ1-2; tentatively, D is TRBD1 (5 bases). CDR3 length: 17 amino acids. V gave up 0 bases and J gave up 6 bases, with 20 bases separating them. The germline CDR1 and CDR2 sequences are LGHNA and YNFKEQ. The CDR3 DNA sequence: TGTGCCAGCAGCCAAGATCGGCTAGGTCCCACGGGGGATGGCTACACCTTC. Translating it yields CASSQDRLGPTGDGYTF.

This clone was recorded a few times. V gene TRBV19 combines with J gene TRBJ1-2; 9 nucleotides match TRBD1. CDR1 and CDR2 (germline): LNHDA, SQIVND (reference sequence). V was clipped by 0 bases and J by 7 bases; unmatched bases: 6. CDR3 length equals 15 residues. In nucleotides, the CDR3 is TGTGCCAGTAGTATAGAGAGGCGGACAGGGGCTGGCTACACCTTC. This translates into CASSIERRTGAGYTF.

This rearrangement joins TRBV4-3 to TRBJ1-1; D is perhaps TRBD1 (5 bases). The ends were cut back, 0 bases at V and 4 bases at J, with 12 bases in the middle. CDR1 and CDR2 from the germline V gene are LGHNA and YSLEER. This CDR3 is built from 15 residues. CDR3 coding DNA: TGCGCCAGCAGCCAAGACTCCGGCAGGGCCACTGAAGCTTTCTTT. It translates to CASSQDSGRATEAFF.